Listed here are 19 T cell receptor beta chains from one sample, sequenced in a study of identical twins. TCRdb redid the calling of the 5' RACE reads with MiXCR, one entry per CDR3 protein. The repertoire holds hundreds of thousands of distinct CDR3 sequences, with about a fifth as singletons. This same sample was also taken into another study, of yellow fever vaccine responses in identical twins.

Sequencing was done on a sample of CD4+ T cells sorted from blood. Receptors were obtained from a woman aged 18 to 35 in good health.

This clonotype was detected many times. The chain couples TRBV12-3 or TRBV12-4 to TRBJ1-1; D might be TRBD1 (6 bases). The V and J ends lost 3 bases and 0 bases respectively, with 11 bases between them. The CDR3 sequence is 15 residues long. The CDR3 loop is CASSFGGLMNTEAFF. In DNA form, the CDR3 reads TGTGCCAGCAGTTTCGGGGGCCTGATGAACACTGAAGCTTTCTTT.

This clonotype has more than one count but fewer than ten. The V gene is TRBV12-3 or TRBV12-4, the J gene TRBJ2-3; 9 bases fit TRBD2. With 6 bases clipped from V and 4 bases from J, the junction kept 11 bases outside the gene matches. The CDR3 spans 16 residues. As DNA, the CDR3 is TGTGCCAGCAGAACTAAGCGGGGGGTACCGGCAGATACGCAGTATTTT. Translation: CASRTKRGVPADTQYF.

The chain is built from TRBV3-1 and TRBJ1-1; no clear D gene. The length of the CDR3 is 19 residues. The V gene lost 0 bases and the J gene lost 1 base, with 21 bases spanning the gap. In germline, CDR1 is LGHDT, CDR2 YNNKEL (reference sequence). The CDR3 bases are TGTGCCAGCAGCCAAGATTGGGCCAGGCATTCCCAACCGAACACTGAAGCTTTCTTT. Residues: CASSQDWARHSQPNTEAFF.

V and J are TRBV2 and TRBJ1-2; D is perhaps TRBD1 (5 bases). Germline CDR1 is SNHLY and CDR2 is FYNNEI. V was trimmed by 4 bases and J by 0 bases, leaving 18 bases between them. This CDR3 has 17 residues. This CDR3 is CASSGLIGQGPNYGYTF. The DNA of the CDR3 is TGTGCCAGCAGTGGTCTCATCGGGCAGGGCCCTAACTATGGCTACACCTTC.

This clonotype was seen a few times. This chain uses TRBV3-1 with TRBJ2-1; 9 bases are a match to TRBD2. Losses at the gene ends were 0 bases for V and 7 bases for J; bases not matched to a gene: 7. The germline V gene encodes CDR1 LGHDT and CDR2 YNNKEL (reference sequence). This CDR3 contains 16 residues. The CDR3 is CASSQDGGGVWNEQFF. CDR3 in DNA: TGTGCCAGCAGCCAAGACGGCGGGGGGGTTTGGAATGAGCAGTTCTTC.

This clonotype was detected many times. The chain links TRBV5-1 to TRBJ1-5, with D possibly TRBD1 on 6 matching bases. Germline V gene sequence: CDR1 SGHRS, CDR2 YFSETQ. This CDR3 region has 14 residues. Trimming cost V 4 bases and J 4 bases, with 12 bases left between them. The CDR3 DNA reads TGCGCCAGCAGCCCCGGGACACAGAATCAGCCCCAGCATTTT. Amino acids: CASSPGTQNQPQHF.

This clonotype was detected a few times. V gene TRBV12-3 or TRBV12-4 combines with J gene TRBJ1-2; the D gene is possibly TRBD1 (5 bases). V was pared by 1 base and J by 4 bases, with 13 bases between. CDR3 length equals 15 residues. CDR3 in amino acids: CASSLVGTELYGYTF. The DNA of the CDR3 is TGTGCCAGCAGTTTAGTTGGGACGGAGCTCTATGGCTACACCTTC.

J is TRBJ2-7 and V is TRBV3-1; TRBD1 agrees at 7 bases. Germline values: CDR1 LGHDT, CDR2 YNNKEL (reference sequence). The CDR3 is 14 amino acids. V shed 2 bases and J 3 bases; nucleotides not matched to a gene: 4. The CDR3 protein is CASSQLGQFYEQYF. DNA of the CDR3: TGTGCCAGCAGCCAATTGGGACAGTTCTACGAGCAGTACTTC.

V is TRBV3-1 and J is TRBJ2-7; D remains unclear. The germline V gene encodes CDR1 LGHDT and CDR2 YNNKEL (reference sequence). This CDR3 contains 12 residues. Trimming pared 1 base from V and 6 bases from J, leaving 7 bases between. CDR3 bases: TGTGCCAGCAGCCAAGCGCCATTCGAGCAGTACTTC. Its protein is CASSQAPFEQYF.

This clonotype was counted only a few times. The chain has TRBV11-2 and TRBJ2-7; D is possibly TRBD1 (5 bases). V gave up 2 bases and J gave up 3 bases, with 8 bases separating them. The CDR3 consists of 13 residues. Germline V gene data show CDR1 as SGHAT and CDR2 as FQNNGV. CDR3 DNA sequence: TGTGCCAGCAGCTTAAGTCAGGGCTACGAGCAGTACGTC. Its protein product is CASSLSQGYEQYV.

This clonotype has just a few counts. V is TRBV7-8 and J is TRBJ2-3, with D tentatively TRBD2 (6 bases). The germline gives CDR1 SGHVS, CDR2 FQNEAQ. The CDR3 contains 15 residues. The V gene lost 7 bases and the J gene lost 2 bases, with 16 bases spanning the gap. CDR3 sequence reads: CASTSDRGNTDTQYF. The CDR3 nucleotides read TGTGCCAGCACATCTGACCGGGGGAACACAGATACGCAGTATTTT.

The CDR3 protein is CASGHRDSRETQYF. CDR3 sequence (DNA): TGTGCCAGCGGACACCGGGACAGTAGGGAGACCCAGTACTTC. V gene TRBV12-3 or TRBV12-4 combines with J gene TRBJ2-5; 7 bases map to TRBD1. The CDR3 loop spans 14 amino acids. J lost 5 bases, V lost 8 bases, and 11 bases had no gene match.

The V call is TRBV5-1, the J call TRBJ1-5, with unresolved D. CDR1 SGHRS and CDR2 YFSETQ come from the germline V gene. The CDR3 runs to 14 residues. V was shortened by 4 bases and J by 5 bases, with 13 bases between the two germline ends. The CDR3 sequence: CASSPERRDQPQHF. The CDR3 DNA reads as TGCGCCAGCAGCCCGGAGCGGAGGGATCAGCCCCAGCATTTT.

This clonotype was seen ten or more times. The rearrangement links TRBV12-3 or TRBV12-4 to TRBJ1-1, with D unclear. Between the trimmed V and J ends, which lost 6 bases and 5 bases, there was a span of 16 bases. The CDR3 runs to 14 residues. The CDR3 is CASSPWGGNTEAFF. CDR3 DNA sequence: TGTGCCAGCAGCCCGTGGGGTGGGAATACTGAAGCTTTCTTT.

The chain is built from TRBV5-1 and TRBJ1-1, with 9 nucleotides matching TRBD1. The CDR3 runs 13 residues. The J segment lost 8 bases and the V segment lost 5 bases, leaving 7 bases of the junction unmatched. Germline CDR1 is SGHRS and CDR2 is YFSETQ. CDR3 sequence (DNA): TGCGCCAGCAGTTCCAGGACAGGGGTGGAAGCTTTCTTT. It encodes CASSSRTGVEAFF.

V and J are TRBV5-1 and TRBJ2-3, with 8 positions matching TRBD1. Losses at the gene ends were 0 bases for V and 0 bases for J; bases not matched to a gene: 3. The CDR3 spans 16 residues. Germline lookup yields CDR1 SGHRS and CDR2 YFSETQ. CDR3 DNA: TGCGCCAGCAGCTTGGGGACAGGGCTAAGCACAGATACGCAGTATTTT. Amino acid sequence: CASSLGTGLSTDTQYF.

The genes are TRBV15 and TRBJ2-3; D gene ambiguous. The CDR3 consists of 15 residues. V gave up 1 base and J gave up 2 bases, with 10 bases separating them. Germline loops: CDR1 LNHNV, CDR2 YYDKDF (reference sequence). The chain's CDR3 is CATSRAGPHTDTQYF. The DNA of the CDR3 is TGTGCCACCAGCAGAGCGGGTCCCCACACAGATACGCAGTATTTT.

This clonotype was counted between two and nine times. Here the CDR3 reads CASSSLTGSSYEQYF. The CDR3 coding sequence is TGTGCCAGCAGTTCCCTGACAGGGAGCTCCTACGAGCAGTACTTC. This rearrangement joins TRBV12-3 or TRBV12-4 to TRBJ2-7, with TRBD1 identical over 7 bases. J was trimmed by 0 bases and V by 4 bases; bases with no gene match: 6. The CDR3 runs to 15 residues.

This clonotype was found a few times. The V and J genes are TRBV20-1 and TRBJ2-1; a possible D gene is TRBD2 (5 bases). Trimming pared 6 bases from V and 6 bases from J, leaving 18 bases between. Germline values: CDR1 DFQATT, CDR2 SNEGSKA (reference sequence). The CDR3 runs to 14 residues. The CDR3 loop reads CSASDSLTPNEQFF. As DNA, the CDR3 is TGCAGTGCCTCGGACTCGCTGACACCCAATGAGCAGTTCTTC.